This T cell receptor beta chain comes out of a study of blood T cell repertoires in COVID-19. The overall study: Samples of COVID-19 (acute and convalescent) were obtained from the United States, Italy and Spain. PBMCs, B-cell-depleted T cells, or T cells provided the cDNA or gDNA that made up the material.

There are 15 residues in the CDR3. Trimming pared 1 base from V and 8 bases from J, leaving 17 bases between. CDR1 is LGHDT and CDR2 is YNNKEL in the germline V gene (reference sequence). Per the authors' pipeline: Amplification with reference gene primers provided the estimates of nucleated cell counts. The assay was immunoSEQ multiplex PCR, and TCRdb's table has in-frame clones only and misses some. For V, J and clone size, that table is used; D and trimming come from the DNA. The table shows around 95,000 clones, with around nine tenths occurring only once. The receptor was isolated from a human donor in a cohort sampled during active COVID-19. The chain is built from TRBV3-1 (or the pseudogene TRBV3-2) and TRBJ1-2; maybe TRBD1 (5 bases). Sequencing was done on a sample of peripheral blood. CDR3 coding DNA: TGTGCCAGCAGCCAAGCTTTGGAAGGGGTAGGCGGCTACACCTTC. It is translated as CASSQALEGVGGYTF.